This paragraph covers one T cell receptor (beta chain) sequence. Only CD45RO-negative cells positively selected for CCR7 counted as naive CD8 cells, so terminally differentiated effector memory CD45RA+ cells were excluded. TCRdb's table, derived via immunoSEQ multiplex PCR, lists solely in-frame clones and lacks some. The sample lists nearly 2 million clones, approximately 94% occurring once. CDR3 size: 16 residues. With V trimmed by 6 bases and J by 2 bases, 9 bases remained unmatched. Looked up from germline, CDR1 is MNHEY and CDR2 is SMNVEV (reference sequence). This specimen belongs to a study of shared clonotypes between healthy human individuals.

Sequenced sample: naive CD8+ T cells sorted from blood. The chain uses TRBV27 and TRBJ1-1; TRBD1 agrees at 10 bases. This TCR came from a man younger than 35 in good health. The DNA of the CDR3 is TGTGCCAGCAGGGGACAGGGGATGGCGTCTAACACTGAAGCTTTCTTT. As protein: CASRGQGMASNTEAFF.